The 15 T cell receptor beta chains below were found in one sample sequenced in a study of T cells in localized non-small cell lung cancer. TCRdb keeps only in-frame clones here, not all; method: immunoSEQ multiplex PCR. In the table there are 100,000 or so clones, just over 90% of which are singletons. This sample comprised PBMCs, obtained before any cancer treatment. The receptors were gathered from a woman aged 35 to 70 with stage II squamous cell lung carcinoma.

The chain recombines TRBV28 with TRBJ1-4; 9 nucleotides align to TRBD1. V trimming: 4 bases; J trimming: 5 bases; junction bases outside the gene matches: 2. The CDR3 is 14 amino acids. Per germline, CDR1 MDHEN and CDR2 SYDVKM. The CDR3 region has the DNA TGTGCCAGCAGTTCGACAGGGGGGAATGAAAAACTGTTTTTT. This sequence encodes CASSSTGGNEKLFF. The full variable domain, completed using reference TRBV28 and TRBJ1-4, is DVKVTQSSRYLVKRTGEKVFLECVQDMDHENMFWYRQDPGLGLRLIYFSYDVKMKEKGDIPEGYSVSREKKERFSLILESASTNQTSMYLCASSSTGGNEKLFFGSGTQLSVL.

The rearrangement links TRBV19 to TRBJ2-7, with D uncertain. V lost 4 bases to trimming and J lost 1 base, with 8 bases between them. The CDR3 is made up of 13 amino acids. CDR1 and CDR2 from the germline V gene are LNHDA and SQIVND (reference sequence). CDR3: CASSNGFSYEQYF. The CDR3 DNA reads as TGTGCCAGTAGTAACGGGTTTTCCTACGAGCAGTACTTC.

J is TRBJ2-2 and V is TRBV7-2; the match to TRBD1 covers 8 bases. The germline CDR1 and CDR2 sequences are SGHTA and FQGNSA. The CDR3 runs to 17 residues. V lost 3 bases to trimming and J lost 7 bases; unmatched junction nucleotides: 13. The CDR3 reads CASSFRTGMVGGGELFF. CDR3 nucleotide sequence: TGTGCCAGCAGCTTTAGGACAGGGATGGTGGGTGGCGGGGAGCTGTTTTTT.

The chain uses TRBV5-6 and TRBJ1-3; tentative D call: TRBD1 (5 bases). CDR3 length equals 17 residues. The germline CDR1 and CDR2 sequences are SGHDT and YYEEEE. The V gene lost 4 bases and the J gene lost 0 bases, with 17 bases spanning the gap. CDR3 amino acids: CASSPRDPRSSGNTIYF. As DNA, the CDR3 is TGTGCCAGCAGCCCTCGGGACCCACGGAGCTCTGGAAACACCATATATTTT.

The CDR3 sequence: CASSRGSWENTEAFF. CDR3 DNA: TGTGCCAGCAGCAGGGGGAGTTGGGAGAACACTGAAGCTTTCTTT. The rearrangement joins TRBV5-4 to TRBJ1-1; D perhaps matches TRBD1 (6 bases). The germline V gene encodes CDR1 SGHNT and CDR2 YYREEE (reference sequence). The CDR3 consists of 15 residues. Trimming took off 4 bases at V and 1 base at J, with 14 bases between the two ends.

The chain recombines TRBV5-1 with TRBJ2-3; D ambiguous. CDR3 length: 15 residues. V was cut by 0 bases and J by 3 bases, with 11 bases left in between. In germline, CDR1 is SGHRS, CDR2 YFSETQ. CDR3 bases: TGCGCCAGCAGCTTGGCGGCGAGCAGGACAGATACGCAGTATTTT. Translating gives CASSLAASRTDTQYF.

The chain links TRBV6-5 to TRBJ2-3; D not certain. Deletions cut 2 bases from V and 14 bases from J, with 17 bases between. Germline V gives CDR1 MNHEY, CDR2 SVGAGI. CDR3 length: 13 residues. The CDR3 protein is CASSYAAQEKRYF. DNA of the CDR3: TGTGCCAGCAGTTACGCTGCTCAGGAAAAGCGGTATTTT.

This chain joins TRBV7-2 and TRBJ2-2; TRBD2 matches at 8 bases. With 0 bases clipped from V and 1 base from J, the junction kept 1 base outside the gene matches. The CDR3 runs 16 residues. The germline CDR1 and CDR2 sequences are SGHTA and FQGNSA. The CDR3 loop reads CASSLASGVNTGELFF. In nucleotides, the CDR3 is TGTGCCAGCAGCTTAGCTAGCGGGGTGAACACCGGGGAGCTGTTTTTT.

The V and J genes are TRBV7-6 and TRBJ1-1; D not certain. The CDR3 totals 13 residues. CDR1 and CDR2 (germline): SGHVS, FNYEAQ. The V gene lost 2 bases and the J gene lost 2 bases, with 6 bases spanning the gap. The CDR3 coding sequence is TGTGCCAGCAGCTTACAGGACAACACTGAAGCTTTCTTT. It encodes CASSLQDNTEAFF.

V usage is TRBV5-4 and J usage is TRBJ2-2; 9 bases agree with TRBD2. J was trimmed by 3 bases and V by 4 bases; bases with no gene match: 13. The length of the CDR3 is 18 residues. Germline V CDR1 and CDR2: SGHNT, YYREEE (reference sequence). This chain's CDR3 is CASSPKGGAGGYTGELFF. Here the CDR3 DNA reads TGTGCCAGCAGCCCCAAAGGGGGCGCGGGAGGGTACACCGGGGAGCTGTTTTTT.

The chain joins TRBV14 to TRBJ1-3, with D unresolved. CDR3 length: 15 residues. V was cut by 3 bases and J by 0 bases, with 9 bases left in between. CDR1 and CDR2 (germline): SGHDN, FVKESK. CDR3 in DNA: TGTGCCAGCAGCCAGATGAGGACCTCTGGAAACACCATATATTTT. The encoded protein is CASSQMRTSGNTIYF.

This rearrangement joins TRBV6-5 to TRBJ1-1; tentatively, D is TRBD1 (5 bases). This CDR3 has 14 amino acids. From germline, CDR1 is MNHEY and CDR2 SVGAGI. V lost 6 bases and J 1 base, leaving 12 bases between the germline ends. CDR3 in amino acids: CASRGQEKNTEAFF. The CDR3 nucleotides read TGTGCCAGCAGGGGGCAGGAAAAGAACACTGAAGCTTTCTTT.

The rearrangement uses TRBV27 and TRBJ1-5; 12 bases agree with TRBD1. This CDR3 is 15 amino acids long. The V gene's germline CDR1 is MNHEY and CDR2 SMNVEV (reference sequence). The V segment lost 6 bases and the J segment 5 bases; nucleotides outside the gene matches: 5. The CDR3 reads CASRRDRGHDQPQHF. DNA of the CDR3: TGTGCCAGCAGGAGGGACAGGGGGCATGATCAGCCCCAGCATTTT.

The gene calls are TRBV30 and TRBJ2-3; TRBD2 aligns across 8 bases. Looked up from germline, CDR1 is GTSNPN and CDR2 is SVGIG (reference sequence). The CDR3 covers 15 residues. J gave up 8 bases and V 3 bases, and 13 bases lay outside the gene matches. The CDR3 sequence is CAWSGAGAGFSTQYF. CDR3 bases: TGTGCCTGGAGCGGAGCGGGAGCGGGTTTCAGTACGCAGTATTTT. The whole variable domain, filled in from reference TRBV30 and TRBJ2-3, reads SQTIHQWPATLVQPVGSPLSLECTVEGTSNPNLYWYRQAAGRGLQLLFYSVGIGQISSEVPQNLSASRPQDRQFILSSKKLLLSDSGFYLCAWSGAGAGFSTQYFGPGTRLTVL.

The V and J genes are TRBV6-4 and TRBJ1-1; 8 bases line up with TRBD1. This CDR3 has 12 amino acids. The V and J ends lost 6 bases and 7 bases, in that order; junction bases with no gene match: 4. Germline CDR1 reads MRHNA; CDR2 reads SNTAGT. The CDR3 loop is CASSRGQGEAFF. The CDR3 nucleotides read TGTGCCAGCAGCCGAGGACAGGGTGAAGCTTTCTTT.